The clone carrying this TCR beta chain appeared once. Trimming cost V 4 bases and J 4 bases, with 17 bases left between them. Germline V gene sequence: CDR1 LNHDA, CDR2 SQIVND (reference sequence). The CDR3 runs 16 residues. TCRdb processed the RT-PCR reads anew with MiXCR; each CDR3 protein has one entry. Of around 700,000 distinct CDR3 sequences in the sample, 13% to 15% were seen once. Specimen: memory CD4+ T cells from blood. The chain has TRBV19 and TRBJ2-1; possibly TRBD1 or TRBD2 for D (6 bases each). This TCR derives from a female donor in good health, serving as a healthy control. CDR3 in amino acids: CASSRSTGGFYNEQFF. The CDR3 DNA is TGTGCCAGTAGTAGGTCGACAGGAGGGTTTTACAATGAGCAGTTCTTC.